This T cell receptor beta chain comes out of a study of blood T cell repertoires in COVID-19 (TCRdb year 2020). Regarding the complete study: Samples covering the acute and convalescent phases of COVID-19 were provided by collaborators in the United States, Italy and Spain. The material from the prospective study consisted of cDNA or gDNA derived from T cells, B-cell-depleted T cells, or PBMCs. Where available, HLA class I and class II types were obtained from metadata supplied by the sample provider rather than from assay-based typing. Deeply sampled blood TCRbeta repertoires from subjects exposed to, actively infected with, or recovered from COVID-19 were included in the dataset. The repertoires were released in a freely available public database intended as a resource for research on the immune response to SARS-CoV-2. Nearly every sample came with metadata listing a de-identified subject ID, COVID-19 status, age in years and sex. The samples were drawn from the first 160 participants of the ongoing ImmuneRACE study and from 1,200 or so subjects provided by 6 global collaborators. The paper's findings and limits, for the study overall: Clinical and demographic metadata were provided uncurated, with the amount varying by source and participant.

To note about this clone: Its antigen is unknown. The record has no base qualities; no much larger clone is one base away.

The collaborating institutions used their own protocols to collect whole blood in K2EDTA tubes. For TCRbeta analysis, collaborators shipped samples in one of three forms: frozen whole blood, isolated PBMCs, or DNA extracted from either of those sample types. The CDR3 measures 16 amino acids from cysteine to phenylalanine. Only the CDR3 DNA is retained, 48 bases long and in frame from the first base. From the germline V gene (reference sequence), CDR1 is LNHDA and CDR2 is SQIVND. Trimming removed 5 bases from V and 4 bases from J, leaving 18 bases between the germline ends. TCRbeta CDR3 regions were amplified from genomic DNA using the immunoSEQ Assay, a bias-controlled multiplex PCR. From the authors' description of their analysis: Within the assay, amplification of reference gene primers was used to estimate how many nucleated cells each sample contained. Sequence reads were collapsed and filtered to measure the absolute abundance of every unique TCRbeta CDR3 rearrangement. Productive Simpson clonality was computed per sample as the square root of Simpson's diversity index over productive rearrangements. As stored in TCRdb, this immuneACCESS dataset retains in-frame rearrangements with V and J assigned. A fraction of the clones does not appear; measured against another copy, unresolved V genes explain less than half of the discrepancy, and the remainder lacks a known reason. V, J and clone size derive from that table, while D and trimming were established from the DNA sequence. In this sample the table shows hundreds of thousands of clones, under 90% of which occur a single time. In total, the top ten clones hold 3% to 4.5% of the sample.

This receptor was obtained from an elderly woman with acute or convalescent COVID-19. The sample consisted of peripheral blood. The chain was built from TRBV19 and TRBJ1-5; matching of 5 bases hints at TRBD1 as the D gene. The CDR3 reads CASSVRGGVGNQPQHF. The sequenced DNA: TGTGCCAGTAGTGTCCGCGGGGGGGTAGGGAATCAGCCCCAGCATTTT.